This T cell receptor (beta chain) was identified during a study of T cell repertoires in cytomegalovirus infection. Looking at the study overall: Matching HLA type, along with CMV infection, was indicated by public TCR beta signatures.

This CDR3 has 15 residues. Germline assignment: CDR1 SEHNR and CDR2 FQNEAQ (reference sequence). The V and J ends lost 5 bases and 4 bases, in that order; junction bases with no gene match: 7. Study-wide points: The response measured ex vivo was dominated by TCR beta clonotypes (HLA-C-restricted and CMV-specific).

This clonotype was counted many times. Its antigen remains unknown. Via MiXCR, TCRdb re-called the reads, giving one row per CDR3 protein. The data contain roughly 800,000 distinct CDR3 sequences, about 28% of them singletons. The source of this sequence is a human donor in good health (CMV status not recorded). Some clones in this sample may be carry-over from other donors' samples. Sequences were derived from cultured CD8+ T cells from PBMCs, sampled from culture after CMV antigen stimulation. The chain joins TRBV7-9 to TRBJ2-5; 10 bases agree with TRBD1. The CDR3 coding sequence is TGTGCCAGCAGCGGACAGGGGGGAGACCGAGAGACCCAGTACTTC. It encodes CASSGQGGDRETQYF.